Below, 16 T cell receptor beta chains from the same sample are listed, as sequenced in a study of cytomegalovirus exposure and HLA in healthy donors. The PCR contained 60 Vbeta and 13 Jbeta primers. Using immunoSEQ multiplex PCR, the repertoire was profiled, and TCRdb retains in-frame clones only, with some absent. This table holds approximately 67,000 clones, 80% to 90% found once. Material: PBMCs. The receptors derive from a woman aged 25 to 39 in good health and CMV-seropositive.

The chain couples TRBV28 to TRBJ1-2; D remains unclear. This CDR3 spans 14 amino acids. V lost 5 bases and J lost 8, with 18 bases in between. Germline CDR1 MDHEN, CDR2 SYDVKM. CDR3 nucleotide sequence: TGTGCCAGCAGTCAGCCCCGGGGTCTCAGGGGCTACACCTTC. Translating it yields CASSQPRGLRGYTF.

V is TRBV2 and J is TRBJ2-7; TRBD1 might be the D (6 bases). CDR3 length: 12 residues. V lost 6 bases to trimming and J lost 6 bases, with 12 bases between them. The germline CDR1 and CDR2 sequences are SNHLY and FYNNEI. CDR3 nucleotide sequence: TGTGCCAGCAGGAAGCGAGGGGGCGAGCAGTACTTC. Translated: CASRKRGGEQYF.

The V and J genes are TRBV5-4 and TRBJ2-7; 12 nucleotides line up with TRBD2. Trimming cost V 0 bases and J 0 bases; bases outside gene matches: 4. The CDR3 runs to 17 residues. Germline assignment: CDR1 SGHNT and CDR2 YYREEE (reference sequence). The CDR3 loop is CASSLGLAGVGSYEQYF. The DNA of the CDR3 is TGTGCCAGCAGCTTGGGACTAGCGGGAGTTGGCTCCTACGAGCAGTACTTC.

The chain has TRBV7-9 and TRBJ2-5; D perhaps matches TRBD2 (6 bases). The germline V gene has CDR1 SEHNR and CDR2 FQNEAQ (reference sequence). The ends were cut back, 8 bases at V and 5 bases at J, with 27 bases in the middle. CDR3 length equals 17 residues. CDR3 in DNA: TGTGCCAGCGGCCAAACCAAACTAGCAGTTTCGGCGGAGACCCAGTACTTC. This sequence encodes CASGQTKLAVSAETQYF.

This chain joins TRBV19 and TRBJ2-3; 14 nucleotides align to TRBD2. This CDR3 region has 18 residues. CDR1 and CDR2 (germline): LNHDA, SQIVND (reference sequence). Trimming at V came to 7 bases and at J to 0 bases, leaving 9 bases not matched to a gene. The CDR3 sequence is CASKGLAGAGISTDTQYF. In nucleotides, the CDR3 is TGTGCCAGTAAGGGACTAGCGGGAGCCGGAATTAGCACAGATACGCAGTATTTT.

The genes are TRBV11-2 and TRBJ2-7; possible D gene TRBD2, 5 bases. With 2 bases removed from V and 3 bases from J, the gap between germline ends came to 11 bases. Germline V CDR1 and CDR2: SGHAT, FQNNGV. The CDR3 covers 14 residues. CDR3 nucleotide sequence: TGTGCCAGCAGCTTACCGGGATTAAGCTACGAGCAGTACTTC. It translates to CASSLPGLSYEQYF.

V gene TRBV18 combines with J gene TRBJ2-2, with 8 bases identical to TRBD1. CDR1 KGHSH and CDR2 LQKENI come from the germline V gene. The CDR3 is 15 amino acids. Trimming removed 6 bases from V and 8 bases from J; junction bases left unmatched: 11. The CDR3 sequence: CASSEDRAALGELFF. CDR3 DNA: TGTGCCAGCTCGGAGGACAGGGCGGCCTTGGGGGAGCTGTTTTTT.

V is TRBV10-2 and J is TRBJ1-6; TRBD1 is a possible D gene (6 bases). The germline V gene encodes CDR1 WSHSY and CDR2 SAAADI. This CDR3 spans 16 amino acids. V shed 3 bases and J shed 7 bases, with 16 bases lying between them. In nucleotides, the CDR3 is TGCGCCAGCAGTGAACAGGGTCCCAGGGGCAATTCACCCCTCCACTTT. Translation: CASSEQGPRGNSPLHF.

The genes are TRBV18 and TRBJ1-1; D is ambiguous. The germline gives CDR1 KGHSH, CDR2 LQKENI. The CDR3 is 13 residues long. V was pared by 6 bases and J by 0 bases, with 8 bases between. The CDR3 DNA reads TGTGCCAGCTCGTCGAGGGTGAACACTGAAGCTTTCTTT. Translation gives CASSSRVNTEAFF. Complete variable domain (other parts from reference TRBV18 and TRBJ1-1): NAGVMQNPRHLVRRRGQEARLRCSPMKGHSHVYWYRQLPEEGLKFMVYLQKENIIDESGMPKERFSAEFPKEGPSILRIQQVVRGDSAAYFCASSSRVNTEAFFGQGTRLTVV.

V is TRBV5-6 and J is TRBJ2-4; possible D gene TRBD1, 6 bases. This CDR3 contains 13 residues. Trimming removed 2 bases at V and 9 bases at J, with 12 bases between. The germline CDR1 and CDR2 sequences are SGHDT and YYEEEE. The CDR3: CASSLGGTGIQYF. CDR3 nucleotides: TGTGCCAGCAGCTTAGGGGGAACGGGCATTCAGTACTTC. The whole variable domain, remainder taken from reference TRBV5-6 and TRBJ2-4, is DAGVTQSPTHLIKTRGQQVTLRCSPKSGHDTVSWYQQALGQGPQFIFQYYEEEERQRGNFPDRFSGHQFPNYSSELNVNALLLGDSALYLCASSLGGTGIQYFGAGTRLSVL.

In its sample, this clone ranks as large (0.1 to 1%). V gene TRBV4-1 combines with J gene TRBJ2-1; 7 bases align to TRBD1. CDR1 MGHRA and CDR2 YSYEKL come from the germline V gene. This CDR3 comprises 16 residues. The V gene end was trimmed by 0 bases and the J gene end by 4 bases; junction bases not matched to a gene: 6. CDR3 nucleotides: TGCGCCAGCAGCCAAGATAGGGACAGATCATACAATGAGCAGTTCTTC. Protein: CASSQDRDRSYNEQFF.

In this sample, this clone turned up a few times. CDR3 loop: CASSTRGPILLETQYF. The CDR3 coding sequence is TGTGCCAGTAGTACCAGGGGGCCTATATTGCTGGAGACCCAGTACTTC. The V gene is TRBV19, the J gene TRBJ2-5, with 8 bases that match TRBD1. Trimming at V came to 4 bases and at J to 5 bases, leaving 12 bases not matched to a gene. CDR3 length equals 16 residues. Per the germline V gene, CDR1 is LNHDA and CDR2 is SQIVND (reference sequence).

The V call is TRBV9, the J call TRBJ2-7; a weak D match, TRBD1 (6 bases). With 4 bases removed from V and 6 bases from J, the gap between germline ends came to 17 bases. Looked up from germline, CDR1 is SGDLS and CDR2 is YYNGEE. The CDR3 has 14 amino acids. CDR3 bases: TGTGCCAGCAGCTCAACAGGGCGGGTATCCGAGCAGTACTTC. As protein: CASSSTGRVSEQYF.

V gene TRBV5-1 combines with J gene TRBJ2-2; 7 nucleotides match TRBD2. CDR1 SGHRS and CDR2 YFSETQ come from the germline V gene. The CDR3 spans 13 residues. After removal of 4 bases from V and 4 bases from J, the junction contained 1 base not matched to a gene. CDR3 bases: TGCGCCAGCAGCCGCGGGGGCACCGGGGAGCTGTTTTTT. This sequence encodes CASSRGGTGELFF.

The chain links TRBV9 to TRBJ1-1; unclear D gene. In germline, CDR1 is SGDLS, CDR2 YYNGEE. V gave up 3 bases and J gave up 0 bases, with 9 bases separating them. CDR3 length equals 14 residues. CDR3 DNA: TGTGCCAGCAGCGGGGGAGTAGTGAACACTGAAGCTTTCTTT. Translating gives CASSGGVVNTEAFF.

The chain carries TRBV5-4 and TRBJ2-3; 8 bases agree with TRBD2. V lost 4 bases and J lost 5; bases outside the gene matches: 12. The CDR3 has 16 amino acids. Germline V gene data show CDR1 as SGHNT and CDR2 as YYREEE (reference sequence). The CDR3 spells CASSTPERELVDTQYF. The CDR3 nucleotides read TGTGCCAGCAGCACGCCGGAGCGGGAGCTAGTAGATACGCAGTATTTT.